This TCR beta chain was sequenced for a study of T cell changes during pregnancy in multiple sclerosis. Germline CDR1 is LNHDA and CDR2 is SQIVND (reference sequence). The CDR3 has 13 residues. The junction had 5 bases not matched to a gene; V was cut back by 7 bases and J by 12 bases. Generated by immunoSEQ multiplex PCR, the TCRdb table keeps only in-frame clones and is missing some. The repertoire includes more than 85,000 clones, approximately 94% of them detected once, and 0.9% sits in the top ten. The chain links TRBV19 to TRBJ2-2; 13 nucleotides agree with TRBD2. The material sequenced was peripheral blood, taken before pregnancy. This clonotype was obtained from a female donor with multiple sclerosis, enrolled in a pregnancy study. The CDR3 protein is CASTGLAGEKLFF. In nucleotides, the CDR3 is TGTGCCAGTACCGGACTAGCGGGAGAGAAGCTGTTTTTT.